This T cell receptor (beta chain) was retrieved from a study of T-cell memory formation after mild COVID-19. At the level of the study: Clustering of TCRs was largely donor specific. Study observations and caveats: In second-wave clones peaking day 37, SARS-CoV-2 specificity remained unconfirmed. Among clones contracting day 15 to 85, CD4/CD8 was balanced, whereas later expanders leaned CD4+.

This clonotype came up many times. What it recognizes is unknown. TCRdb re-called the 5' RACE reads through MiXCR, storing one row per CDR3 protein. This sample has under 70,000 distinct CDR3 sequences, with about 10% found just once. Germline assignment: CDR1 SQVTM and CDR2 ANQGSEA. J gave up 0 bases and V 7 bases, and 5 bases lay outside the gene matches. The CDR3 contains 14 residues. Sequencing was done on a sample of PBMCs or a T cell subset sorted from them (not recorded which). This clonotype originated in a man aged 18 to 30 who had mild COVID-19 (a few samples of this study predate the infection). Cell type and time point are not known. The chain has TRBV29-1 and TRBJ2-2; TRBD2 agrees at 7 bases. DNA of the CDR3: TGCAGCGGCCGCCGGGGGGCGAACACCGGGGAGCTGTTTTTT. Amino acids: CSGRRGANTGELFF.